This T cell receptor beta chain was documented in a study of blood T cell repertoires in COVID-19. Overall study: Samples came from the United States, Italy and Spain, spanning acute and convalescent COVID-19.

This clone was picked up a small number of times. Germline loops: CDR1 LNHNV, CDR2 YYDKDF (reference sequence). The CDR3 is 15 amino acids. Trimming left V 1 base short and J 3 bases short, with 10 bases between. In the original workflow: How many nucleated cells were present was estimated from reference gene primer amplification. Repertoires were generated with immunoSEQ multiplex PCR, while TCRdb's copy carries only in-frame clones and drops some. That table furnishes V, J and clone size, whereas the DNA furnished D and trimming. This sample yields more than 60,000 clones, of which roughly 78% are seen a single time; around 9.3% belongs to the top ten.

The clonotype originates from a man in his sixties with acute or convalescent COVID-19. The chain is built from TRBV15 and TRBJ1-3, with a tentative D call TRBD1 (5 bases). Sequenced material: peripheral blood. This CDR3 reads CATSRGYGGGNTIYF. The CDR3 DNA follows: TGTGCCACCAGCAGAGGCTACGGGGGTGGAAACACCATATATTTT.